This T cell receptor beta chain originates from a study of identical twins. Study-wide points: An excess of low generation probability was shown by twin-shared out-of-frame alpha sequences.

Per germline, CDR1 SQVTM and CDR2 ANQGSEA. Trimming stripped 6 bases from V and 0 bases from J, with 20 bases between. There are 16 residues in the CDR3. TCRdb fed the 5' RACE reads into MiXCR, producing one record per CDR3 protein. The sample carries about 890,000 distinct CDR3 sequences, over 9% recorded once. This clonotype was picked up many times. Its cognate antigen is unknown. The same data also went into a second study, on yellow fever vaccine responses in identical twins.

The sequence was obtained from a woman aged 18 to 35 in good health. The rearrangement links TRBV29-1 to TRBJ1-2; D might be TRBD1 (6 bases). The specimen was PBMCs. This CDR3 reads CSVGGASTGTNYGYTF. CDR3 nucleotides: TGCAGCGTAGGGGGGGCATCGACAGGCACTAACTATGGCTACACCTTC.